The 9 T cell receptor beta chains in this list originate from one sample, sequenced in a study of blood T cell repertoires in COVID-19. Profiled with immunoSEQ multiplex PCR; TCRdb holds only in-frame clones, not every one. This table has about 370,000 clones, 89% appearing once. The sample consisted of peripheral blood. Receptor source: a woman in her 30s with COVID-19, enrolled during active disease.

The chain employs TRBV7-9 and TRBJ2-7; tentatively, D is TRBD1 (6 bases). Trimming stripped 5 bases from V and 0 bases from J, with 8 bases between. The CDR3 contains 13 residues. From germline, CDR1 is SEHNR and CDR2 FQNEAQ (reference sequence). CDR3: CASSDRSSYEQYF. CDR3 DNA sequence: TGTGCCAGCAGCGACAGGAGCTCCTACGAGCAGTACTTC.

V is TRBV27 and J is TRBJ1-4; 9 positions match TRBD1. V trimming: 5 bases; J trimming: 6 bases; junction bases outside the gene matches: 7. The CDR3 contains 15 residues. CDR1 is MNHEY and CDR2 is SMNVEV in the germline V gene (reference sequence). The CDR3 protein is CASSPHRGLDEKLFF. The CDR3 DNA is TGTGCCAGCAGTCCCCACAGGGGGCTTGATGAAAAACTGTTTTTT.

This clone was seen just once. CDR3 protein: CATSLGPTEAFF. In nucleotides, the CDR3 is TGTGCCACCAGTCTGGGGCCCACTGAAGCTTTCTTT. The gene calls are TRBV24-1 and TRBJ1-1; D may be TRBD1 (5 bases). The CDR3 sequence is 12 residues long. The V end lost 6 bases, the J end lost 4 bases, and 8 bases lay between the germline ends. Germline lookup yields CDR1 KGHDR and CDR2 SFDVKD.

This rearrangement joins TRBV11-3 to TRBJ2-2; 8 bases match TRBD2. Germline V lookup: CDR1 SGHNT, CDR2 YENEEA. This CDR3 is built from 12 residues. After removal of 6 bases from V and 6 bases from J, the junction contained 0 bases not matched to a gene. The DNA for the CDR3 is TGTGCCAGCAGGCGGGAGGCCGGGGAGCTGTTTTTT. Its translation: CASRREAGELFF.

The rearrangement joins TRBV18 to TRBJ1-1; perhaps TRBD1 as D (6 bases). The CDR3 is 16 amino acids. The germline V gene has CDR1 KGHSH and CDR2 LQKENI. The V end was cut by 6 bases, the J end by 2 bases, with 19 bases between. The CDR3 sequence: CASSPSQGLLNTEAFF. CDR3 sequence (DNA): TGTGCCAGCTCGCCATCCCAGGGGCTCTTAAACACTGAAGCTTTCTTT.

The J gene is TRBJ2-1, the V gene TRBV30; D gene ambiguous. Germline V CDR1 and CDR2: GTSNPN, SVGIG (reference sequence). The V gene lost 4 bases and the J gene lost 0 bases, with 7 bases spanning the gap. The CDR3 totals 13 residues. CDR3 nucleotides: TGTGCCTGGACTCGGAGCTCCTACAATGAGCAGTTCTTC. It encodes CAWTRSSYNEQFF.

J is TRBJ1-4 and V is TRBV10-2; 10 bases map to TRBD1. This CDR3 comprises 17 residues. The germline CDR1 and CDR2 sequences are WSHSY and SAAADI. V shed 3 bases, J shed 4 bases, and the junction held 8 bases outside the gene matches. The CDR3: CASSDGTGVSFNEKLFF. The DNA for the CDR3 is TGCGCCAGCAGTGATGGGACAGGGGTTTCCTTTAATGAAAAACTGTTTTTT.

V and J are TRBV14 and TRBJ1-6, with D possibly being TRBD1 (5 bases). CDR1 and CDR2 from the germline V gene are SGHDN and FVKESK. The germline V and J ends were trimmed by 1 base and 10 bases, with 17 bases remaining between them. CDR3 length: 16 amino acids. The CDR3 DNA follows: TGTGCCAGCAGCCAAGTCGGGGGATCTGGGCGGTCACCCCTCCACTTT. Translating gives CASSQVGGSGRSPLHF.

CDR3: CASSSQTGVLEQYV. The CDR3 DNA reads as TGTGCCAGCAGCTCTCAAACAGGGGTCCTCGAGCAGTACGTC. The chain links TRBV7-2 to TRBJ2-7, with 7 bases matching TRBD1. V lost 4 bases and J lost 6; bases outside the gene matches: 9. The CDR3 has 14 residues. The germline V gene encodes CDR1 SGHTA and CDR2 FQGNSA.